The rows below give T cell receptor beta chains drawn from one sample of a study of regulatory T cells in long-lasting Graves disease. Each CDR3 protein gets one entry after TCRdb re-called the multiplex PCR reads with MiXCR. Among about 240,000 distinct CDR3 sequences listed, 20% to 25% were seen once. The sequencing here drew on peripheral blood mononuclear cells (PBMCs), taken at new diagnosis, from a patient treated with antithyroid drugs. The receptors originated from a female donor with Graves disease. CDR3s include the opening cysteine and the closing phenylalanine or tryptophan. A D gene is named only where the DNA matches it firmly. The size field is filled for only some rows; it gives once, few, many or a size class.

clone size,J gene,D gene,V gene,CDR3 DNA,CDR3 protein
many,TRBJ2-1,TRBD1,TRBV20-1,TGCAGTGCTAGAGGGTGGGACAGGGACGATGAGCAGTTCTTC,CSARGWDRDDEQFF
NA,TRBJ1-6,TRBD1,TRBV28,TGTGCCAGCAGCCTGGGACAGGGTTCCCCCCTCCACTTT,CASSLGQGSPLHF
NA,TRBJ2-7,TRBD2,TRBV4-3,TGCGCCAGCAGCCAAGCGGCTAGCGGGAGTTACGAGCAGTACTTC,CASSQAASGSYEQYF
many,TRBJ1-4,NA,TRBV29-1,TGCAGCCCGGCCGCCATTACAGGCGCCCCGAATGAAAAACTGTTTTTT,CSPAAITGAPNEKLFF
many,TRBJ1-6,NA,TRBV18,TGTGCCAGCTCACCAGACAGGTCCTCACCCCTCCACTTT,CASSPDRSSPLHF
many,TRBJ1-1,NA,TRBV6-1,TGTGCCAGCAGTGAATCGTTGAGACTGGCGGCTGAAGCTTTCTTT,CASSESLRLAAEAFF
NA,TRBJ2-3,TRBD2,TRBV19,TGTGCCAGTACCATAGCGGGGGTGACAGATACGCAGTATTTT,CASTIAGVTDTQYF
few,TRBJ1-1,TRBD1,TRBV28,TGTGCCAGCAGTCCTCTCAGGGGGGGGCTTAGGAACACTGAAGCTTTCTTT,CASSPLRGGLRNTEAFF
many,TRBJ2-1,TRBD2,TRBV7-3,TGTGCCAGCAGCTCGGGACTAGCGGGAGGAAATGAGCAGTTCTTC,CASSSGLAGGNEQFF
many,TRBJ2-7,NA,TRBV6-1,TGTGCCAGCATGAAGGTCGCGAACACTCCGCAGTACTTC,CASMKVANTPQYF
many,TRBJ2-3,NA,TRBV7-3,TGTGCCAGCAGCCCCCGGGGGGCGGGGCTCCACACAGATACGCAGTATTTT,CASSPRGAGLHTDTQYF
many,TRBJ1-1,NA,TRBV19,TGTGCCAGTATGCGGGGAACTTTCACTGAAGCTTTCTTT,CASMRGTFTEAFF
many,TRBJ2-5,TRBD1,TRBV5-5,TGTGCCAGCAGTGCCGGGACAGGTGACGGAGAGACCCAGTACTTC,CASSAGTGDGETQYF
NA,TRBJ2-5,NA,TRBV12-3/TRBV12-4,TGTGCCAGCAGTCCGGGGGCGGGACAACAAGAGACCCAGTACTTC,CASSPGAGQQETQYF
many,TRBJ2-4,TRBD2,TRBV7-3,TGTGCCAGCAGCTTAACTACGGGGGGGACCGTTCAGTACTTC,CASSLTTGGTVQYF
NA,TRBJ2-7,NA,TRBV6-2/TRBV6-3,TGTGCCAGCAGTCCCGACCTCGACAGGATCCACGAGCAGTACTTC,CASSPDLDRIHEQYF
NA,TRBJ2-3,TRBD2,TRBV9,TGTGCCAGCAGCGTAGGGGTTAGCGGGGGCCCCAGCACAGATACGCAGTATTTT,CASSVGVSGGPSTDTQYF
NA,TRBJ2-5,TRBD2,TRBV20-1,TGCAGTGCTAGAGATAGCCAGCGGGGGGGACGGTACCAAGAGACCCAGTACTTC,CSARDSQRGGRYQETQYF
many,TRBJ2-1,TRBD1,TRBV27,TGTGCCAGCAGTTTACCGGGACAGTCCAATGAGCAGTTCTTC,CASSLPGQSNEQFF
NA,TRBJ2-3,TRBD2,TRBV7-3,TGTGCCAGCAGCGTAGCGGGGGGATTCATAGATACGCAGTATTTT,CASSVAGGFIDTQYF
many,TRBJ2-2,NA,TRBV6-2/TRBV6-3,TGTGCCAGCTGCGGACGGAAGAACACCGGGGAGCTGTTTTTT,CASCGRKNTGELFF
many,TRBJ2-1,NA,TRBV9,TGTGCCAGCAAAGGGGCGAGCAACAATGAGCAGTTCTTC,CASKGASNNEQFF
many,TRBJ2-1,TRBD2,TRBV5-4,TGTGCCAGCAGCCTAACTAGCGGGTTCCGGGGTGAGCAGTTCTTC,CASSLTSGFRGEQFF
NA,TRBJ1-5,NA,TRBV4-1,TGCGCCAGCAGCCAAGATTGGCAGGGTGGTCAGCCCCAGCATTTT,CASSQDWQGGQPQHF
NA,TRBJ2-5,TRBD2,TRBV9,TGTGCCAGCAGCCGGAGCGGGGGGGCCCATGAGACCCAGTACTTC,CASSRSGGAHETQYF
many,TRBJ2-7,TRBD1,TRBV11-1,TGTGCCAGCAGCTCACGATTAGGGACAGGGTTCTACGAGCAGTACTTC,CASSSRLGTGFYEQYF
many,TRBJ2-1,NA,TRBV12-3/TRBV12-4,TGTGCCACCCAAAACTACAATGAGCAGTTCTTC,CATQNYNEQFF
few,TRBJ1-3,NA,TRBV6-1,TGTGCCAGCAGTACCCGGACACGAAACACCATATATTTT,CASSTRTRNTIYF
many,TRBJ2-2,TRBD1,TRBV4-1,TGCGCCAGCAGCCAAGAACAGGGGGTGGCCGGGGAGCTGTTTTTT,CASSQEQGVAGELFF
many,TRBJ1-5,NA,TRBV4-1,TGCGCCAGCAGCCAAGCAACCAGGACAGACAAAAAAATTCAGCCCCAGCATTTT,CASSQATRTDKKIQPQHF
many,TRBJ1-1,TRBD1,TRBV11-2,TGTGCCAGCAGCTTCCCCTTTCAGGGGGCTAAGAACACTGAAGCTTTCTTT,CASSFPFQGAKNTEAFF
many,TRBJ2-3,NA,TRBV20-1,TGCAGTGCTAGAGATGGTGGGAGAGGGGCAGATACGCAGTATTTT,CSARDGGRGADTQYF
few,TRBJ2-1,NA,TRBV12-3/TRBV12-4,TGTGCCAGCAGATTCGACAGCCTCAATGAGCAGTTCTTC,CASRFDSLNEQFF
many,TRBJ1-5,NA,TRBV27,TGTGCCAGCAGTCCCTACGGTGAAGCCCAGCATTTT,CASSPYGEAQHF
many,TRBJ2-1,TRBD2,TRBV24-1,TGTGCCACCAGTGATTCCCAAGCGGGGGAGTCCTACAATGAGCAGTTCTTC,CATSDSQAGESYNEQFF
NA,TRBJ1-5,TRBD1,TRBV20-1,TGCAGTGCTAGAGATCCAGGGGGGGTAAGCAATCAGCCCCAGCATTTT,CSARDPGGVSNQPQHF
NA,TRBJ2-7,TRBD2,TRBV7-2,TGTGCCAGCAGCTCCCGTATAACCGGGACTAGCGGGAACGAGCAGTACTTC,CASSSRITGTSGNEQYF
many,TRBJ1-6,NA,TRBV7-6,TGTGCCAGCAGCCGAGGGGGGGCTAATTCACCCCTCCACTTT,CASSRGGANSPLHF
many,TRBJ1-1,TRBD1,TRBV19,TGTGCCAGTAGTGCTCAGGGGGTTAGCACTGAAGCTTTCTTT,CASSAQGVSTEAFF
many,TRBJ1-3,NA,TRBV11-3,TGTGCCAGCAGCTCCCTTCAGGACAGCTACTCTGGAAACACCATATATTTT,CASSSLQDSYSGNTIYF
many,TRBJ2-3,TRBD2,TRBV5-1,TGCGCCAGCAGCCCCGGGACTAGCGGGGCCGGGGATACGCAGTATTTT,CASSPGTSGAGDTQYF
many,TRBJ2-3,NA,TRBV18,TGTGCCAGCTCAGAGGGACCCGCAGATACGCAGTATTTT,CASSEGPADTQYF
many,TRBJ2-5,NA,TRBV2,TGTGCCAGCAGGACAGAGGGAGAGACCCAGTACTTC,CASRTEGETQYF
many,TRBJ1-2,NA,TRBV7-2,TGTGCCAGCAGCTTAGGCGTAGGCCATCAAGTCTCCTATGGCTACACCTTC,CASSLGVGHQVSYGYTF
many,TRBJ2-1,NA,TRBV10-3,TGTGCCATCAGCCGGGACACTGACAATGAGCAGTTCTTC,CAISRDTDNEQFF
few,TRBJ2-6,TRBD1,TRBV4-2,TGTGCCAGCAGCCAAGATCGGACAGGGGGCGCGTATGGGGCCAACGTCCTGACTTTC,CASSQDRTGGAYGANVLTF
NA,TRBJ2-1,NA,TRBV24-1,TGTGCCACCAGTGATTTTCTTCCCAATGAGCAGTTCTTC,CATSDFLPNEQFF
NA,TRBJ2-1,TRBD2,TRBV5-8,TGCGCCAGCAGCCACGGGACTAGCTCCTACAATGAGCAGTTCTTC,CASSHGTSSYNEQFF
many,TRBJ2-7,NA,TRBV12-3/TRBV12-4,TGTGCCAGCACTCCCATGGGGCAGGCCTACGAGCAGTACTTC,CASTPMGQAYEQYF
many,TRBJ2-3,NA,TRBV7-2,TGTGCCAGCAGCTTGCAGGTGACTAGGGCAGATACGCAGTATTTT,CASSLQVTRADTQYF
many,TRBJ2-2,NA,TRBV3-1,TGTGCCAGCAGTGGGGCCGGGCGTACCGGGGAGCTGTTTTTT,CASSGAGRTGELFF